These 14 T cell receptor beta chains came from one sample sequenced in a study of beta chain features in type 1 diabetes. The whole isolated RNA underwent reverse transcription, so sequencing captured expressed TCRB transcripts. The method was immunoSEQ multiplex PCR; TCRdb's version includes in-frame clones alone and lacks a portion of them. The sample has approximately 120,000 clones; almost 40% are singletons. Source material: stem cell memory CD4+ T cells from blood. These receptors originate from a woman under 30 in good health.

The chain uses TRBV4-2 and TRBJ2-7; D is perhaps TRBD2 (6 bases). CDR1 is LGHNA and CDR2 is YNFKEQ in the germline V gene. CDR3 length: 16 amino acids. The V gene lost 1 base and the J gene lost 0 bases, with 13 bases spanning the gap. For the CDR3, the DNA is TGTGCCAGCAGCCAAGGTTTGGGACTGACCTCCTACGAGCAGTACTTC. Translating gives CASSQGLGLTSYEQYF.

This chain connects TRBV29-1 to TRBJ2-5; 7 bases agree with TRBD1. With V trimmed by 1 base and J by 5 bases, 7 bases remained unmatched. The CDR3 consists of 14 residues. Germline loops: CDR1 SQVTM, CDR2 ANQGSEA. CDR3 sequence: CSVEGRGIRETQYF. The CDR3 nucleotides read TGCAGCGTTGAAGGCAGGGGGATTCGGGAGACCCAGTACTTC.

This chain joins TRBV11-2 and TRBJ2-7; D remains ambiguous. The CDR3 is 15 amino acids. In germline, CDR1 is SGHAT, CDR2 FQNNGV. Deletions cut 2 bases from V and 3 bases from J, with 14 bases between. Here the CDR3 reads CASSLSGWNNYEQYF. The DNA of the CDR3 is TGTGCCAGCAGCTTATCCGGGTGGAACAACTACGAGCAGTACTTC. Based on the CDR3 plus reference TRBV11-2 and TRBJ2-7, the full variable domain is EAGVAQSPRYKIIEKRQSVAFWCNPISGHATLYWYQQILGQGPKLLIQFQNNGVVDDSQLPKDRFSAERLKGVDSTLKIQPAKLEDSAVYLCASSLSGWNNYEQYFGPGTRLTVT.

This chain uses TRBV4-2 with TRBJ2-7; 11 bases map to TRBD2. The CDR3 is 15 amino acids. Germline values: CDR1 LGHNA, CDR2 YNFKEQ. J was trimmed by 4 bases and V by 3 bases; bases with no gene match: 5. The CDR3, as DNA: TGTGCCAGCAGCCAGTCCGCTAGCGGGAGGTACGAGCAGTACTTC. Translated, it gives CASSQSASGRYEQYF.

This chain links TRBV18 with TRBJ2-7, with TRBD1 identical over 10 bases. Trimming at V came to 3 bases and at J to 0 bases, leaving 2 bases not matched to a gene. CDR3 length equals 15 residues. Germline V gene lookup returns CDR1 KGHSH and CDR2 LQKENI. The DNA of the CDR3 is TGTGCCAGCTCACCCGGACAGGGGGGCTCCTACGAGCAGTACTTC. This sequence encodes CASSPGQGGSYEQYF.

This chain connects TRBV27 to TRBJ2-2, with TRBD1 matching 8 bases. Germline V gene data show CDR1 as MNHEY and CDR2 as SMNVEV (reference sequence). V was clipped by 4 bases and J by 5 bases; unmatched bases: 6. CDR3 length: 15 amino acids. The CDR3 loop reads CASSYGDRSTGELFF. CDR3 in DNA: TGTGCCAGCAGTTACGGGGACAGGTCGACCGGGGAGCTGTTTTTT.

In this sample, this clone turned up a few times. The chain combines TRBV7-2 with TRBJ2-1; TRBD2 aligns across 7 bases. Germline V lookup: CDR1 SGHTA, CDR2 FQGNSA. J was trimmed by 3 bases and V by 1 base; bases with no gene match: 6. This CDR3 region has 16 residues. The CDR3 is CASSLETGGIYNEQFF. The CDR3 nucleotides read TGTGCCAGCAGCTTAGAGACGGGAGGAATCTACAATGAGCAGTTCTTC.

V and J are TRBV4-3 and TRBJ2-3, with 9 bases that match TRBD1. Trimming took 5 bases from V and 2 from J; bases not matched to a gene: 5. The germline gives CDR1 LGHNA, CDR2 YSLEER. The CDR3 loop spans 15 amino acids. CDR3 in amino acids: CASSLQGASTDTQYF. CDR3 DNA sequence: TGCGCCAGCAGCTTACAGGGGGCCTCCACAGATACGCAGTATTTT.

This clone was seen only once. The chain carries TRBV6-1 and TRBJ2-1; weak D call: TRBD2 (6 bases). Germline V gives CDR1 MNHNS, CDR2 SASEGT. The CDR3 has 15 amino acids. Trimming shortened V by 4 bases and J by 3 bases, and 13 bases separated the two germline ends. CDR3 amino acids: CASSALAPNYNEQFF. The CDR3 DNA reads as TGTGCCAGCAGTGCCCTAGCGCCTAACTACAATGAGCAGTTCTTC.

This clone was seen a few times. The CDR3 DNA reads as TGTGCCAGCAGTACGGGACAGGGGAAAAATCAGCCCCAGCATTTT. Its protein is CASSTGQGKNQPQHF. This chain connects TRBV28 to TRBJ1-5; TRBD1 aligns across 10 bases. CDR3 size: 15 residues. In germline, CDR1 is MDHEN, CDR2 SYDVKM. V was pared by 5 bases and J by 4 bases, with 5 bases of the junction left unmatched. Using reference TRBV28 and TRBJ1-5 for the parts outside the CDR3, the full variable domain is DVKVTQSSRYLVKRTGEKVFLECVQDMDHENMFWYRQDPGLGLRLIYFSYDVKMKEKGDIPEGYSVSREKKERFSLILESASTNQTSMYLCASSTGQGKNQPQHFGDGTRLSIL.

This clone was picked up a small number of times. V is TRBV10-3 and J is TRBJ2-7; D is undetermined. The CDR3 is made up of 14 amino acids. V was clipped by 10 bases and J by 1 base, with 17 bases between them. Germline values: CDR1 ENHRY, CDR2 SYGVKD. The CDR3 DNA reads TGTGCCACCGTGAACCGGGTTGGGTCCTACGAGCAGTACTTC. Encoded protein: CATVNRVGSYEQYF.

The table lists this clone with a few counts. The gene calls are TRBV7-2 and TRBJ2-5, with 12 positions matching TRBD2. The CDR3 has 16 residues. The junction had 8 bases not matched to a gene; V was cut back by 5 bases and J by 4 bases. Germline V CDR1 and CDR2: SGHTA, FQGNSA. CDR3 loop: CASSRASGRVGETQYF. Written as DNA, the CDR3 is TGTGCCAGCAGCAGAGCTAGCGGGAGGGTAGGAGAGACCCAGTACTTC.

V gene TRBV7-2 combines with J gene TRBJ2-1; 10 bases are a match to TRBD2. This CDR3 region has 16 residues. Unmatched junction bases numbered 4, after V lost 5 bases and J lost 0 bases. Germline-derived CDR1 and CDR2 are SGHTA and FQGNSA. The CDR3 bases are TGTGCCAGCAGCATTAGCGGGAGGAGCTCCTACAATGAGCAGTTCTTC. This encodes CASSISGRSSYNEQFF.

The chain uses TRBV28 and TRBJ1-3; possibly TRBD1 for D (6 bases). V was shortened by 5 bases and J by 2 bases, with 13 bases between the two germline ends. CDR1 is MDHEN and CDR2 is SYDVKM in the germline V gene. This CDR3 region has 15 residues. The CDR3 sequence is CASSEQGLAGNTIYF. CDR3 nucleotides: TGTGCCAGCAGTGAACAGGGTCTCGCTGGAAACACCATATATTTT.